This T cell receptor beta chain was observed in a study of PD-1 blockade in classical Hodgkin lymphoma. The repertoire was sequenced with immunoSEQ multiplex PCR; TCRdb's copy has only in-frame clones and lacks some. The sample records tens of thousands of clones, approximately 90% being singletons. Described time point: cycle 4 day 1 (C4D1), after 6 weeks of nivolumab. With no exception, relapse followed autologous stem cell transplantation in all patients, and brentuximab vedotin exposure varied. V shed 2 bases and J shed 3 bases, with 11 bases lying between them. Germline CDR1 MNHGY, CDR2 SAAAGT. This CDR3 region has 14 residues.

This chain links TRBV6-8 with TRBJ2-7, with D perhaps being TRBD1 or TRBD2 (6 bases each). Material: peripheral blood mononuclear cells (PBMCs), obtained before the fourth cycle of nivolumab. The TCR comes from a human donor with classical Hodgkin lymphoma. The CDR3 is CASSYGGDNYEQYF. CDR3 coding DNA: TGTGCCAGCAGTTACGGCGGGGACAACTACGAGCAGTACTTC.